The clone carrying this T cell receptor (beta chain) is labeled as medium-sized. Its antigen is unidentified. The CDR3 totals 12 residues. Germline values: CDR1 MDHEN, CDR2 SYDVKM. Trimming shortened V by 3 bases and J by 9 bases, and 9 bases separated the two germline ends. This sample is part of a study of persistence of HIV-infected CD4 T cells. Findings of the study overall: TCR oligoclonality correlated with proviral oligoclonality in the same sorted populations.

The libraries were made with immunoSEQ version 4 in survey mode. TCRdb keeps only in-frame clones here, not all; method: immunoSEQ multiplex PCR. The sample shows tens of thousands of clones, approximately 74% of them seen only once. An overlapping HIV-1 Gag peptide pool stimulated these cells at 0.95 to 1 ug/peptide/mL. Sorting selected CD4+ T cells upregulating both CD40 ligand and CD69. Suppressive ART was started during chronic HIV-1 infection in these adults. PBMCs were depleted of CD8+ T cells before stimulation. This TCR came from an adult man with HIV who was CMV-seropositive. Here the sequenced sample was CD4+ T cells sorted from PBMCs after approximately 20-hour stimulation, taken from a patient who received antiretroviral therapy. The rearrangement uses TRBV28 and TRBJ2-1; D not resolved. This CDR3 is CASSFSRSEQFF. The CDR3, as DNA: TGTGCCAGCAGTTTTTCTAGAAGTGAGCAGTTCTTC.